Below, one T cell receptor beta chain is given with its context. Its target is not known. Expressed TCRB transcripts got sequenced, as all isolated RNA was reverse transcribed. Sequencing used immunoSEQ multiplex PCR; TCRdb keeps in-frame clones, though not all of them. The sample carries approximately 140,000 clones, 6.5% to 8.5% recorded once. This specimen belongs to a study of beta chain features in type 1 diabetes. Study results and limitations: Junctions at VDJ sites from type 1 diabetes patients had fewer insertions and more deletions.

This CDR3 is built from 14 residues. Germline CDR1 SGHDT, CDR2 YYEEEE. Unmatched junction bases numbered 2, after V lost 3 bases and J lost 7 bases. Blood was collected once per donor into heparin, averaging around 0.11 L. This receptor was taken from a woman aged 25-40 years in good health. The rearrangement links TRBV5-6 to TRBJ1-5, with 12 positions matching TRBD1. Sequenced material: central memory CD4+ T cells from blood. The CDR3 loop reads CASSSGTGGQPQHF. The CDR3 coding sequence is TGTGCCAGCAGCTCCGGGACAGGGGGCCAGCCCCAGCATTTT.